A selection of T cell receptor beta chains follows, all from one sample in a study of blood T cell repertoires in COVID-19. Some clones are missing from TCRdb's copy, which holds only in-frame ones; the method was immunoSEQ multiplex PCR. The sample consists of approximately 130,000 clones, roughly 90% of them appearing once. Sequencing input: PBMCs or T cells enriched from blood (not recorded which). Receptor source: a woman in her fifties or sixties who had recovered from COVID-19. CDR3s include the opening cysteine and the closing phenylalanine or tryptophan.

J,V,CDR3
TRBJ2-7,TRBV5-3,CARSHRQAYEQYF
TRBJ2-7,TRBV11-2,CASSLDHWGGSYEQYF
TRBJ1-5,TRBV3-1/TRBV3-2,CASSQGPHRSNQPQHF
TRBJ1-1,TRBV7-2,CASSLGPGSNTEAFF
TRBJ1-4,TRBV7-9,CASSSEDRLNEKLFF
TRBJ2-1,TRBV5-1,CASSWGTGGDEQFF
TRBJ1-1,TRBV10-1,CATGTGTEAFF
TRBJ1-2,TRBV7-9,CASSRGQGRYGYTF
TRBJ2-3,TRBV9,CASSVRVGLEGDTQYF
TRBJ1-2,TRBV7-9,CASSQATEGGYTF
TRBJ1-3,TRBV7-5,CARSLVWDRDPSGNTIYF
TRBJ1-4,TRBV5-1,CASSLTGQGGEKLFF
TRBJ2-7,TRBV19,CASRAGTGGSYEQYF
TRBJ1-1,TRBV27,CASNEAANTEAFF
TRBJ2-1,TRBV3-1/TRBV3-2,CASSQVLLAGNEQFF
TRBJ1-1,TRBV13,CASSRNFPGHAFF
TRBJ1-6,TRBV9,CASSARPEGSYNSPLHF
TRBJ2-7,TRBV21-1,CASSPRFSREQYF
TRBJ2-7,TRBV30,CAWSEGSPYEQYF
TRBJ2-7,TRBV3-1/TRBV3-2,CASSPNIIRQRGYEQYF
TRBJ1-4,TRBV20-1,CSASSGLRTNEKLFF
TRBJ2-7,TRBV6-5,CASSYVTSGGSYEQYF
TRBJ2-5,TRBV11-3,CASSSGTSGGVETQYF
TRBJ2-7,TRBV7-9,CASSSSGTVDEQYF
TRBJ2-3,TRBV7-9,CASSPGQGIDTQYF
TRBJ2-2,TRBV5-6,CASSSPSGAYRELFF
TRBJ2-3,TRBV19,CASSTQDIYTDTQYF